The present T cell receptor (beta chain) was sequenced within a study of T cells after somatic rescue of genetic block. Germline lookup yields CDR1 SGHDN and CDR2 FVKESK. V lost 1 base to trimming and J lost 0 bases, with 10 bases between them. This CDR3 contains 15 residues. Method: immunoSEQ multiplex PCR; TCRdb's copy keeps in-frame clones and lacks some. The sample includes some 9,200 clones, around 74% of them seen just once. This receptor was taken from a boy younger than 18. Input material: peripheral blood mononuclear cells (PBMCs). The genes are TRBV14 and TRBJ2-7; D is undetermined. The CDR3 here is CASSQGVMSSYEQYF. The CDR3 DNA reads as TGTGCCAGCAGCCAAGGAGTAATGAGCTCCTACGAGCAGTACTTC. Full variable domain (rest looked up from reference TRBV14 and TRBJ2-7): EAGVTQFPSHSVIEKGQTVTLRCDPISGHDNLYWYRRVMGKEIKFLLHFVKESKQDESGMPNNRFLAERTGGTYSTLKVQPAELEDSGVYFCASSQGVMSSYEQYFGPGTRLTVT.